This T cell receptor (beta chain) was captured by sequencing in a study of T-cell reconstitution after alpha-beta-depleted transplantation in children. Study-wide points: Surviving recipient T cells and thymic progenitors underlay high day-60 TCRbeta diversity in some patients. It was reported that alpha-beta T cells came from several hundred expanded graft clones (about two months after transplant).

Unique molecular identifiers were used to barcode this TCRbeta library. TCRdb processed the PCR reads anew with MiXCR; each CDR3 protein has one entry. The sample includes about 400,000 distinct CDR3 sequences, about 16% of them seen just once. For this clonotype: Its antigen is not known.

V dropped 6 bases and J dropped 6; count of bases not matched to a gene: 15. This CDR3 region has 19 residues. Germline V gives CDR1 LGHDT, CDR2 YNNKEL (reference sequence). This TCR derives from a boy in the first two years of life who had a stem cell transplant for Wiskott-Aldrich syndrome, so the T cells may come from the graft donor. V is TRBV3-1 and J is TRBJ2-1, with 15 bases identical to TRBD2. Material: PBMCs, mostly from graft donor cells, obtained 360 days after TCRalphabeta/CD19-depleted stem cell transplant. This chain's CDR3 is CASSLERGLAGGGANEQFF. As DNA, the CDR3 is TGTGCCAGCAGTTTAGAGAGGGGACTAGCGGGAGGAGGGGCCAATGAGCAGTTCTTC.